Following are 30 T cell receptor beta chains from one sample sequenced in a study of blood T cell repertoires in COVID-19. This table comes from immunoSEQ multiplex PCR, and its TCRdb copy is limited to in-frame clones, with some not included. Among approximately 380,000 clones listed, 85% were seen once. Sequencing was performed on peripheral blood. The receptor set was obtained from a woman under 30 with acute or convalescent COVID-19.

The chain employs TRBV19 and TRBJ2-1, with 9 bases matching TRBD2. The CDR3 spans 16 residues. V shed 5 bases, J shed 7 bases, and the junction held 12 bases outside the gene matches. The V gene's germline CDR1 is LNHDA and CDR2 SQIVND (reference sequence). CDR3 amino acids: CASSPPRGRAMNEQFF. The CDR3 coding sequence is TGTGCCAGTAGTCCCCCCCGCGGGAGGGCCATGAATGAGCAGTTCTTC.

This chain joins TRBV18 and TRBJ1-1; D ambiguous. Germline V gene data show CDR1 as KGHSH and CDR2 as LQKENI. CDR3 length: 15 amino acids. Trimming pared 6 bases from V and 1 base from J, leaving 15 bases between. CDR3 nucleotides: TGTGCCAGCTCCCCTGGAGGCCTGAGGAACACTGAAGCTTTCTTT. Translating it yields CASSPGGLRNTEAFF.

The DNA of the CDR3 is TGTGCCAGCAGCAGCCGGTTTGCGGGGGCCTACGAGCAGTACTTC. It translates to CASSSRFAGAYEQYF. This chain connects TRBV3-1 (or the pseudogene TRBV3-2) to TRBJ2-7, with 7 positions matching TRBD2. Germline CDR1 is LGHDT and CDR2 is YNNKEL (reference sequence). Trimming took 5 bases from V and 2 from J; bases not matched to a gene: 9. This CDR3 is built from 15 residues.

The rearrangement joins TRBV2 to TRBJ1-4, with D unresolved. The CDR3 has 15 amino acids. The V gene lost 7 bases and the J gene lost 3 bases, with 15 bases spanning the gap. The germline gives CDR1 SNHLY, CDR2 FYNNEI. The DNA of the CDR3 is TGTGCCAGCAACCCATACCGGGAGGCTAATGAAAAACTGTTTTTT. Its protein is CASNPYREANEKLFF.

This clone appeared many times. In DNA, the CDR3 is TGCGCCAGCAGCGGAAGCCGGGGGTTTGGCTACACCTTC. This sequence encodes CASSGSRGFGYTF. The rearrangement links TRBV4-1 to TRBJ1-2; tentatively, D is TRBD1 (5 bases). V gave up 5 bases and J gave up 7 bases, with 14 bases separating them. The CDR3 runs 13 residues. Germline CDR1 reads MGHRA; CDR2 reads YSYEKL.

The rearrangement uses TRBV29-1 and TRBJ2-7, with D perhaps TRBD1 (5 bases). V was shortened by 7 bases and J by 6 bases, with 19 bases between the two germline ends. CDR3 length equals 13 residues. CDR1 SQVTM and CDR2 ANQGSEA come from the germline V gene. This CDR3 reads CSALPHTGSEQYF. CDR3 DNA: TGCAGCGCACTCCCTCACACAGGAAGCGAGCAGTACTTC.

This clone was observed once. DNA for the CDR3: TGTGCCAGCAGCCAAATGAGCTCTGGGAACACTGAAGCTTTCTTT. It codes for CASSQMSSGNTEAFF. The chain employs TRBV3-1 (or the pseudogene TRBV3-2) and TRBJ1-1, with unresolved D. Trimming left V 2 bases short and J 1 base short, with 11 bases between. The CDR3 contains 15 residues. The germline gives CDR1 LGHDT, CDR2 YNNKEL (reference sequence).

The rearrangement uses TRBV19 and TRBJ1-1; 10 bases are shared with TRBD1. The CDR3 covers 14 residues. CDR1 is LNHDA and CDR2 is SQIVND in the germline V gene (reference sequence). The trim removed 5 bases at V and 3 bases at J, leaving 3 bases unmatched. This CDR3 is CASSPGTGDTEAFF. The CDR3 DNA follows: TGTGCCAGTAGTCCCGGGACAGGGGACACTGAAGCTTTCTTT.

This rearrangement joins TRBV3-1 (or the pseudogene TRBV3-2) to TRBJ2-7; 11 bases fit TRBD2. Germline CDR1 and CDR2: LGHDT and YNNKEL (reference sequence). V shed 2 bases, J shed 0 bases, and the junction held 6 bases outside the gene matches. The CDR3 has 17 amino acids. CDR3 nucleotide sequence: TGTGCCAGCAGCCAACTAGCGGGAGGATCTAGCTCCTACGAGCAGTACTTC. As protein: CASSQLAGGSSSYEQYF.

The V call is TRBV30, the J call TRBJ1-1, with no clear D. The CDR3 totals 15 residues. Between the trimmed V and J ends, which lost 0 bases and 0 bases, there was a span of 11 bases. Per germline, CDR1 GTSNPN and CDR2 SVGIG (reference sequence). The CDR3 sequence: CAWSVGMGVNTEAFF. The CDR3 DNA is TGTGCCTGGAGTGTGGGAATGGGAGTGAACACTGAAGCTTTCTTT.

CDR3: CASPGAREGRNEQFF. Written as DNA, the CDR3 is TGTGCCAGCCCAGGGGCGCGGGAGGGCCGCAATGAGCAGTTCTTC. This chain connects TRBV6-5 to TRBJ2-1, with 9 bases identical to TRBD2. The CDR3 runs 15 residues. The trim removed 8 bases at V and 6 bases at J, leaving 11 bases unmatched. Germline-derived CDR1 and CDR2 are MNHEY and SVGAGI.

The J gene is TRBJ1-2, the V gene TRBV6-1; possibly TRBD1 for D (6 bases). Germline lookup yields CDR1 MNHNS and CDR2 SASEGT. V lost 1 base and J 3 bases, leaving 12 bases between the germline ends. This CDR3 comprises 15 residues. This chain's CDR3 is CASSEVGGAYYGYTF. CDR3 sequence (DNA): TGTGCCAGCAGTGAAGTTGGGGGGGCGTACTATGGCTACACCTTC.

The chain couples TRBV28 to TRBJ1-4, with D possibly matching TRBD1 (5 bases). This CDR3 is built from 14 residues. Germline lookup yields CDR1 MDHEN and CDR2 SYDVKM. V was pared by 6 bases and J by 8 bases, with 16 bases between. The CDR3 region has the DNA TGTGCCAGCAGGCCTCAGAGGGGAGGGGAAAAACTGTTTTTT. Protein: CASRPQRGGEKLFF.

This chain connects TRBV12-5 to TRBJ1-4; D is perhaps TRBD1 (5 bases). CDR1 and CDR2 from the germline V gene are LGHNT and FRNRAP. This CDR3 comprises 14 residues. Trimming removed 2 bases from V and 11 bases from J, with 15 bases in between. DNA of the CDR3: TGTGCTAGTGGTTTGTGGAGGGCGACAGATAAACTGTTTTTT. Its protein product is CASGLWRATDKLFF.

This rearrangement joins TRBV5-1 to TRBJ2-7; 7 positions match TRBD1. CDR3 size: 15 residues. After removal of 7 bases from V and 6 bases from J, the junction contained 16 bases not matched to a gene. Germline CDR1 and CDR2: SGHRS and YFSETQ. The CDR3 DNA reads TGCGCCAGCTCCCGAGAGGGGGCAGTAGGGCGCGAGCAGTACTTC. It encodes CASSREGAVGREQYF.

The chain couples TRBV4-2 to TRBJ1-4; D unclear. The length of the CDR3 is 16 residues. V was pared by 4 bases and J by 4 bases, with 16 bases between. Germline V gene lookup returns CDR1 LGHNA and CDR2 YNFKEQ. The DNA of the CDR3 is TGTGCCAGCAGCCGAGGAAAGGACTTCGGTAATGAAAAACTGTTTTTT. The encoded protein is CASSRGKDFGNEKLFF.

This rearrangement joins TRBV21-1 to TRBJ2-7; the table's D call, TRBD2, was not checked against the DNA. TRBV21-1 is a pseudogene locus. The CDR3 extends over 12 amino acids. The CDR3 DNA sequence: TGTGCCAGCAGCAAAGCTGCGGACGAGCAGTACTTC. It yields the protein CASSKAADEQYF.

The chain uses TRBV21-1 and TRBJ1-6; the table's D gene call, TRBD1, was not cross checked with the DNA. TRBV21-1 is given as a pseudogene. The CDR3 is 16 residues long. The CDR3 coding sequence is TGTGCCAGCAGCAAAGGGAGGGACAGGGGACATTCACCCCTCCACTTT. It encodes CASSKGRDRGHSPLHF.

This clone was seen just once. The chain uses TRBV19 and TRBJ2-5; 9 bases match TRBD2. Germline CDR1 is LNHDA and CDR2 is SQIVND (reference sequence). V dropped 6 bases and J dropped 5; count of bases not matched to a gene: 4. This CDR3 has 13 amino acids. The DNA for the CDR3 is TGTGCCAGTAGGGGTAGCGGGAGCGAGACCCAGTACTTC. Protein product: CASRGSGSETQYF.

CDR3 region: CASSSTTGGSTEAFF. The CDR3, as DNA: TGTGCCAGCAGCTCAACTACAGGGGGCTCTACTGAAGCTTTCTTT. The gene calls are TRBV11-2 and TRBJ1-1; 9 bases map to TRBD1. V lost 4 bases to trimming and J lost 5 bases; unmatched junction nucleotides: 8. This CDR3 comprises 15 residues. Germline V CDR1 and CDR2: SGHAT, FQNNGV.

This clone was detected only once. The rearrangement links TRBV3-1 (or the pseudogene TRBV3-2) to TRBJ1-5; the match to TRBD1 covers 9 bases. Germline trimming cut 4 bases from V and 7 bases from J; bases unmatched to any gene: 8. Germline loops: CDR1 LGHDT, CDR2 YNNKEL (reference sequence). The CDR3 covers 15 residues. CDR3 coding DNA: TGTGCCAGCAGCCCACGGACAGGGGCAGGGCAGCCCCAGCATTTT. This gives the protein CASSPRTGAGQPQHF.

Written as DNA, the CDR3 is TGTGCCAGTAGTACGACAGGATCGTTCTACTACGAGCAGTACTTC. Protein product: CASSTTGSFYYEQYF. The chain combines TRBV19 with TRBJ2-7, with D possibly being TRBD1 (6 bases). This CDR3 has 15 amino acids. Germline CDR1 is LNHDA and CDR2 is SQIVND (reference sequence). V gave up 4 bases and J gave up 3 bases, with 16 bases separating them.

The chain is built from TRBV19 and TRBJ2-2; tentative D call: TRBD2 (6 bases). Trimming left V 5 bases short and J 3 bases short, with 13 bases between. The CDR3 sequence is 15 residues long. Germline CDR1 LNHDA, CDR2 SQIVND (reference sequence). This CDR3 is CASSPGLAYTGELFF. CDR3 DNA sequence: TGTGCCAGTAGTCCGGGACTTGCTTACACCGGGGAGCTGTTTTTT.

V gene TRBV10-1 combines with J gene TRBJ2-3, with 11 bases fitting TRBD2. Trimming took 6 bases from V and 7 from J; bases not matched to a gene: 6. The germline V gene encodes CDR1 WNHNN and CDR2 SYGVQD (reference sequence). CDR3 length: 14 residues. As DNA, the CDR3 is TGCGCCAGCAGATTAGCGGGAGGGCCGAATACGCAGTATTTT. This gives the protein CASRLAGGPNTQYF.

The genes are TRBV2 and TRBJ1-6; possibly TRBD1 for D (5 bases). Germline V gene lookup returns CDR1 SNHLY and CDR2 FYNNEI. CDR3 length: 13 residues. V gave up 6 bases and J gave up 11 bases, with 14 bases separating them. The CDR3 coding sequence is TGTGCCAGCAGCCAGGGTCTTCGGGCACCCCTCCACTTT. Its protein is CASSQGLRAPLHF.

This chain links TRBV28 with TRBJ1-5; 7 bases are a match to TRBD1. In germline, CDR1 is MDHEN, CDR2 SYDVKM. CDR3 size: 16 residues. Germline trimming cut 3 bases from V and 5 bases from J; bases unmatched to any gene: 10. The CDR3 loop reads CASSFGGTVKDQPQHF. The CDR3 region has the DNA TGTGCCAGCAGTTTTGGAGGGACAGTTAAGGATCAGCCCCAGCATTTT.

The V gene is TRBV30, the J gene TRBJ2-5; D is unresolved. The CDR3 totals 15 residues. V was shortened by 0 bases and J by 5 bases, with 16 bases between the two germline ends. Germline CDR1 GTSNPN, CDR2 SVGIG (reference sequence). CDR3 coding DNA: TGTGCCTGGAGTGTATCCAGGCGCCTTGGGGAGACCCAGTACTTC. Amino acid sequence: CAWSVSRRLGETQYF.

The rearrangement joins TRBV7-2 to TRBJ1-4, with 7 bases fitting TRBD1. CDR1 and CDR2 (germline): SGHTA, FQGNSA. The CDR3 has 14 amino acids. Trimming took 1 base from V and 8 from J; bases not matched to a gene: 4. CDR3 loop: CASSLGDRREKLFF. CDR3 nucleotide sequence: TGTGCCAGCAGCTTAGGGGACAGAAGAGAAAAACTGTTTTTT.

The chain couples TRBV19 to TRBJ1-6; TRBD1 aligns across 7 bases. Germline V gene lookup returns CDR1 LNHDA and CDR2 SQIVND (reference sequence). V lost 7 bases and J lost 6; bases outside the gene matches: 3. CDR3 length: 13 residues. CDR3: CASKGAVNSPLHF. CDR3 DNA sequence: TGTGCCAGTAAGGGGGCAGTTAATTCACCCCTCCACTTT.

This clone was observed at least ten times. One junction end disagrees with the germline gene, perhaps due to a read error. CDR3 sequence: CASSFFETSGGFF. CDR3 nucleotides: TGTGCCAGCAGTTTTTTTGAAACTAGCGGGGGGTTTTTC. The chain combines TRBV11-2 with TRBJ2-7; TRBD2 aligns across 12 bases. The germline gives CDR1 SGHAT, CDR2 FQNNGV. The CDR3 spans 13 residues.